This T cell receptor (beta chain) is from a study of CD8+ T cells in alopecia areata. Study-level findings and limits: Besides other cells, scalp samples also yield sequences of resident alphabeta T cells from normal skin. More clonal than normal scalp was lesional scalp, particularly alopecia totalis/universalis.

A few counts support this clone. Its specificity is unknown. Researchers gathered lesional scalp punch biopsies and peripheral blood from patients with alopecia areata. The CDR3 runs 13 residues. CDR1 SQVTM and CDR2 ANQGSEA come from the germline V gene. V lost 5 bases, J lost 5 bases, and 7 bases stayed unmatched. The sequencing template was cDNA reverse transcribed from extracted RNA. TCRdb's table, derived via immunoSEQ multiplex PCR, lists solely in-frame clones and lacks some. The profile covers about 64,000 clones, with around 40% appearing a single time and just over 50% taken by the ten largest.

This chain links TRBV29-1 with TRBJ2-7, with 9 bases matching TRBD2. The TCR originated in a human donor with alopecia areata. The sequencing input was NKG2D-low CD8+ T cells sorted from blood. For the CDR3, the DNA is TGCAGCGTTCTGGCGGGAGGGCCGGACGAGCAGTACTTC. Amino acid sequence: CSVLAGGPDEQYF.